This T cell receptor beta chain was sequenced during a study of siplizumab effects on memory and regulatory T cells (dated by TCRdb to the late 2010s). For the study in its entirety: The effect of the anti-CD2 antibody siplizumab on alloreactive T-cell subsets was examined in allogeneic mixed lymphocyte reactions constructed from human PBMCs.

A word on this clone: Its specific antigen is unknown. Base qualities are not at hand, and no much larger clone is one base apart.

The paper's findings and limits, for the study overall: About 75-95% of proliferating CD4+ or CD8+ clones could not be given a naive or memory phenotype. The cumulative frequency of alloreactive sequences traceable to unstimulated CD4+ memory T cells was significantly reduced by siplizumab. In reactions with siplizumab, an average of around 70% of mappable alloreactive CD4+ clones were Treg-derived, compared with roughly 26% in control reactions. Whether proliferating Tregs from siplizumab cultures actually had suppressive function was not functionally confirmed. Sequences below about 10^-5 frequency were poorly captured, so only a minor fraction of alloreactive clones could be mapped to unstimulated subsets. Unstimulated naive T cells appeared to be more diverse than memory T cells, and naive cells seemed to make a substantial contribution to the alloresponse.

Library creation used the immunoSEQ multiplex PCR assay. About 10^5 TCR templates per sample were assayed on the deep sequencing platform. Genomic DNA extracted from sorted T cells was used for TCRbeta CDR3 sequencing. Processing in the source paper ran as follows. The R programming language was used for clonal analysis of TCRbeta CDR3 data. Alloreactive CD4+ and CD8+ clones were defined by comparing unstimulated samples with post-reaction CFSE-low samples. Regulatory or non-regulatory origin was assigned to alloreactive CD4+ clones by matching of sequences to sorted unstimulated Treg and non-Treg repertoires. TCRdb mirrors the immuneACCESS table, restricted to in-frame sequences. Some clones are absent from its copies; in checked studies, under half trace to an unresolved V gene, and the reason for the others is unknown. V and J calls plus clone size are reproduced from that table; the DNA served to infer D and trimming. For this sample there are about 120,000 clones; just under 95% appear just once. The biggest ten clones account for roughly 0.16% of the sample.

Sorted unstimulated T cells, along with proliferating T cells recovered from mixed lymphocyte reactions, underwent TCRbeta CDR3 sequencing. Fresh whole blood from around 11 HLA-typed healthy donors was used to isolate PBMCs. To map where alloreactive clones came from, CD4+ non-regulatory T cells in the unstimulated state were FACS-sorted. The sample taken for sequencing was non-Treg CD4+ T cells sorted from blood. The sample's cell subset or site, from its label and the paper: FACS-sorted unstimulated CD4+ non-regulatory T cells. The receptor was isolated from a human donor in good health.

The CDR3 reads CASRPGTFSYEQYF. Here is the DNA: TGTGCCAGCAGGCCCGGGACGTTTTCCTACGAGCAGTACTTC. This sequence uses TRBV28 and TRBJ2-7; the D segment is perhaps TRBD1 or TRBD2, each sharing 5 matched bases. Reading the germline V gene gives CDR1 MDHEN and CDR2 SYDVKM. Trimming removed 6 bases from V and 1 base from J, leaving 13 bases between the germline ends. Counted from cysteine to phenylalanine, this CDR3 has 14 amino acids. Just CDR3 DNA is preserved here, 42 bases in frame from base 1. The variable domain in full, with residues beyond the CDR3 obtained from the reference TRBV28 and TRBJ2-7 genes, is DVKVTQSSRYLVKRTGEKVFLECVQDMDHENMFWYRQDPGLGLRLIYFSYDVKMKEKGDIPEGYSVSREKKERFSLILESASTNQTSMYLCASRPGTFSYEQYFGPGTRLTVT.